The entry below describes one TCR beta chain. Antigen unknown. TCRdb itself ran the reads through MiXCR, one entry per CDR3 protein. Found here are around 540,000 distinct CDR3 sequences, 25% to 35% of them singletons; the top ten hold roughly 16%. This sample was included in a study of T cell repertoires in cytomegalovirus infection. Study-wide results and caveats: What dominated the ex vivo response were HLA-C-restricted CMV-specific TCR beta clonotypes. Carriers of CMV plus the relevant HLA were identified by cumulative public TCR beta family frequency.

From germline, CDR1 is SGHTA and CDR2 FQGNSA. V shed 5 bases, J shed 3 bases, and the junction held 4 bases outside the gene matches. The CDR3 has 14 residues. The receptor was isolated from a human donor in good health (CMV status not recorded). Some clones in this sample may be carry-over from other donors' samples. The chain combines TRBV7-2 with TRBJ2-7, with TRBD1 matching 10 bases. Sample: cultured PBMCs, taken from culture after CMV antigen stimulation. The DNA for the CDR3 is TGTGCCAGCAGCACCTGGGACAGGGGCTACGAGCAGTACTTC. Residues: CASSTWDRGYEQYF.